This entry concerns a single TCR beta chain. The specificity of this receptor is unknown. Base qualities were left out, and no much larger clone turns up one base away. In the paper's terms, the time point label means: 20 to 30 weeks on oral tofacitinib. The treatment or condition label on this specimen signifies: oral pan-JAK inhibitor, 5-10 mg twice daily. Lesional scalp punch biopsies and peripheral blood were collected from alopecia areata patients. After PBMCs were isolated by density centrifugation and stained for CD3, CD4 and CD8, a FACSAria was used to sort CD4+ and CD8+ T cells. This record belongs to a study of CD8+ T cells in alopecia areata (dated by TCRdb to 2017 to 2018). Some background on the complete study: The treated patients took part in an open-label pilot trial in which moderate-to-severe alopecia areata was treated with oral tofacitinib at 5 to 10 mg twice daily. Scalp clonality was compared across normal scalp (n=4), patchy alopecia areata scalp (n=8), and alopecia totalis/universalis scalp (n=8). Scalp tissue and sorted CD4+ and CD8+ peripheral blood T cells from patchy and totalis/universalis alopecia areata patients and from healthy controls were covered by human TCRbeta sequencing. High-throughput TCRbeta sequencing was used to examine T cell clonal expansion in alopecia areata in both the C3H/HeJ mouse model and human patients. RNA came from the PAXgene miRNA kit for fixed scalp, the miRNeasy kit for PBMCs, and the RNeasy kit for mouse skin. immunoSEQ multiplex PCR using 35 Vbeta forward primers and 13 Jbeta reverse primers was used to amplify TCRbeta CDR3 regions. Biopsies were taken from tofacitinib-treated patients at baseline and at 4 and 24 weeks of treatment, and a later scalp biopsy was taken in several of the tofacitinib-treated patients. The SALT score, which quantifies the percentage of affected scalp surface area, was used to measure disease severity in treated patients. Patients received tofacitinib for 6 to 18 months and were then followed off drug for 6 months to check for delayed response and recurrence.

The protocol used for the library was the immunoSEQ multiplex PCR assay. For TCR sequencing, RNA was extracted from every sample and reverse transcribed into cDNA to serve as template. SuperScript III was used to make first-strand cDNA, primed with a 2:1 mix of oligo-dT and random hexamers. Amplification bias was assessed with a synthetic immune receptor repertoire, and residual bias was removed computationally. On the study's bioinformatics: Raw reads were preprocessed to remove errors, and CDR3 was defined by IMGT conventions from the conserved cysteine to phenylalanine. Clonality was computed by normalizing Shannon entropy by log2 of the number of productive unique TCRs and subtracting the result from 1. Whether scalp clones were CD4 or CD8 was inferred by matching scalp TCRbeta sequences against CD4 and CD8 repertoires sorted from blood. TCRdb mirrors the immuneACCESS table, restricted to in-frame sequences. Some clones are absent from its copies; in checked studies, under half trace to an unresolved V gene, and the reason for the others is unknown. D and trimming come from the DNA, and the V and J calls and clone size come from that table. For this sample the table gives about 180,000 clones, of which 53% were detected only once. The biggest ten clones account for approximately 10% of the sample.

The paper as a whole reports these results and caveats: During tofacitinib treatment, many expanded lesional clones stuck around in both scalp and blood, and this persistence may partly explain why relapse happens after treatment is stopped. With tofacitinib, both scalp clonality and the number of expanded CD8+ clones among the top 100 scalp clones went down significantly. Scalp TCR repertoire analysis is complicated because resident alphabeta T cells in normal human skin are also sequenced, whereas mouse skin is dominated by gammadelta T cells. The treated cohort was small, with a single nonresponder, so links between baseline CD8+ expansion and response need larger studies. Lesional scalp, especially in alopecia totalis/universalis, showed higher clonality and more expanded CD8+ clones than normal scalp, suggesting antigenic drive. Compared with mice, TCR sequences shared between patients were less clear, possibly partly because of HLA diversity across the patient population.

This specimen consisted of CD8+ T cells sorted from blood, obtained at week 24, from a patient treated with tofacitinib. The TCR comes from a human donor with alopecia areata.

The sequenced DNA is TGCGCCAGCAGTCCCGAGCCGATGGGGACCGGGGAGCTGTTTTTT. Translated, it gives CASSPEPMGTGELFF. This chain is built from TRBV5-1 and TRBJ2-2; the D gene assignment is ambiguous. As encoded in the germline V gene, CDR1 is SGHRS while CDR2 is YFSETQ. Inclusive of the bounding cysteine and phenylalanine, the CDR3 is 15 residues long. Only the CDR3 DNA stays, 45 bases, in frame from base 1. The germline ends are 16 bases apart after V is trimmed by 5 bases and J by 5 bases.